This T cell receptor beta chain is from a study of T cells in Graves' hyperthyroidism and ophthalmopathy. Patients having uncontrolled infection, another autoimmune disease, pregnancy or lactation were not included. Clinical symptoms, serum thyroxine, TRAb, thyroid ultrasound and orbital computed tomography informed diagnoses. TCR beta CDR3 regions were amplified from RNA. RT-PCR in the first round (using the HTBI primer set) targeted the TCR CDR3. In TCRdb, the multiplex PCR reads were re-called with MiXCR into one record per CDR3 protein. The top ten hold around two fifths of the sample, which has about 500,000 distinct CDR3 sequences, about 46% seen once. This clonotype was counted ten times or more. The CDR3 contains 14 residues. Trimming removed 2 bases at V and 4 bases at J, with 6 bases between. The V gene's germline CDR1 is MDHEN and CDR2 SYDVKM.

Specimen: peripheral blood or thyroid tissue (not recorded which). This clonotype was sampled from an adult woman with Graves' disease, either hyperthyroidism or ophthalmopathy (not recorded which). This chain links TRBV28 with TRBJ1-6; D is unclear. CDR3 sequence (DNA): TGTGCCAGCAGTTTAACGCTATATAATTCACCCCTCCACTTT. Protein product: CASSLTLYNSPLHF.